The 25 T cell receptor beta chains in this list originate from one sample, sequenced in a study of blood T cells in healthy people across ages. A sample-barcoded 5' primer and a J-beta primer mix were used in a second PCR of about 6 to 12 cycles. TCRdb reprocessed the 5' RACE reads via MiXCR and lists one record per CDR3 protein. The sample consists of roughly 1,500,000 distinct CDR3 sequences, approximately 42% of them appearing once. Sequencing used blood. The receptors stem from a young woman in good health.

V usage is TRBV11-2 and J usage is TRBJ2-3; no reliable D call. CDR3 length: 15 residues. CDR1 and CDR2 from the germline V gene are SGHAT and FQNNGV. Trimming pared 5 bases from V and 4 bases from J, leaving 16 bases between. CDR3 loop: CASSLGPQYADTQYF. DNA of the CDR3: TGTGCCAGCAGCCTTGGGCCCCAATACGCAGATACGCAGTATTTT.

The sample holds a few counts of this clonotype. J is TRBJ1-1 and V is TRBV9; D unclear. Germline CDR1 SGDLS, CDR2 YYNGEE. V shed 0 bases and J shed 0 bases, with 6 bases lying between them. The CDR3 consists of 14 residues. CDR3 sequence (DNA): TGTGCCAGCAGCGTAGATTCTCTGAACACTGAAGCTTTCTTT. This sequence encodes CASSVDSLNTEAFF.

The CDR3 protein is CASKVQGNEQYF. CDR3 bases: TGTGCCAGCAAGGTCCAAGGCAATGAGCAGTACTTC. The chain joins TRBV28 to TRBJ2-5; D is undetermined. Germline CDR1 is MDHEN and CDR2 is SYDVKM. CDR3 length: 12 amino acids. V was trimmed by 7 bases and J by 11 bases, leaving 17 bases between them.

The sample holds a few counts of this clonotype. The CDR3 spells CASSQDSQPSSYNEQFF. CDR3 DNA: TGCGCCAGCAGCCAAGATTCACAACCGAGCTCCTACAATGAGCAGTTCTTC. The gene calls are TRBV4-1 and TRBJ2-1; D not certain. Germline CDR1 is MGHRA and CDR2 is YSYEKL. The CDR3 loop spans 17 amino acids. The V end was cut by 0 bases, the J end by 0 bases, with 12 bases between.

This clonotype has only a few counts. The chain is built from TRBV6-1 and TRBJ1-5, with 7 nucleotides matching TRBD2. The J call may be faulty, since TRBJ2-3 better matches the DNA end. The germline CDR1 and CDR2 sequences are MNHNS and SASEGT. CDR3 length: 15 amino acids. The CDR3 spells CASSEGRGTHRTQYF. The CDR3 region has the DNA TGTGCCAGCAGTGAGGGGCGGGGGACCCATCGTACGCAGTATTTT.

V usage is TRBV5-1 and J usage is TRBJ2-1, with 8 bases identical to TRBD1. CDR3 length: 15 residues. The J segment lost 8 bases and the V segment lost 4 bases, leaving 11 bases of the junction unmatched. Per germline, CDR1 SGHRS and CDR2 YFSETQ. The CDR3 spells CASSPGTGFVDEQFF. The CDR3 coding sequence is TGCGCCAGCAGCCCCGGGACAGGCTTCGTCGATGAGCAGTTCTTC.

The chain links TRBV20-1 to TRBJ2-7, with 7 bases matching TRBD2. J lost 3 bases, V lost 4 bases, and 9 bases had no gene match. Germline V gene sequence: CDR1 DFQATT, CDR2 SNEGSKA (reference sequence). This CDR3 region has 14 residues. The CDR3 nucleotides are TGCAGTGCTATGTTTGGCGGGAGTAACTACGAGCAGTACTTC. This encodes CSAMFGGSNYEQYF.

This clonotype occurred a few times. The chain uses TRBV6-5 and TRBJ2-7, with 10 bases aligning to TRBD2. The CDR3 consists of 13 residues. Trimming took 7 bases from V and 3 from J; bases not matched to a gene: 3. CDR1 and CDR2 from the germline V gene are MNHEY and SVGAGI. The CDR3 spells CASTEREGYEQYF. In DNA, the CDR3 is TGTGCCAGCACTGAGCGGGAGGGCTACGAGCAGTACTTC.

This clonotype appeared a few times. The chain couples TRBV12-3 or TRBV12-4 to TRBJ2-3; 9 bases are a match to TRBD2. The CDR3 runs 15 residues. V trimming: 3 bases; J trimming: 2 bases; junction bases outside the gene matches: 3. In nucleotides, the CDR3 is TGTGCCAGCAGTTTCGCGGGGGGGACCACAGATACGCAGTATTTT. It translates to CASSFAGGTTDTQYF.

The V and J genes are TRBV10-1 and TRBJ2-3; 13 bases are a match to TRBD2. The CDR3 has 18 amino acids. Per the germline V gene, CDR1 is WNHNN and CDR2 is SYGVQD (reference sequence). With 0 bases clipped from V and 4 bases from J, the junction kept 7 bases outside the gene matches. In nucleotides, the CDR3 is TGCGCCAGCAGTGAGTCCTCTGGACTAGCGGGAGTCTCAGATACGCAGTATTTT. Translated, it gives CASSESSGLAGVSDTQYF.

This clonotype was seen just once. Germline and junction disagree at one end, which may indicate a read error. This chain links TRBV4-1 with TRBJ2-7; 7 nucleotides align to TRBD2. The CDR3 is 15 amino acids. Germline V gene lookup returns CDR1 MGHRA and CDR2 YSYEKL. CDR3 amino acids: CAGSQGSGKSYEQYF. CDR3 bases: TGCGCCGGCAGCCAAGGGAGCGGGAAATCCTACGAGCAGTACTTC.

The CDR3 sequence: CASTFLLGGNTEAFF. The CDR3 DNA sequence: TGTGCCAGCACCTTCCTCTTGGGGGGGAACACTGAAGCTTTCTTT. This sequence joins TRBV28 and TRBJ1-1; the D gene is possibly TRBD1 (5 bases). The V end lost 7 bases, the J end lost 1 base, and 16 bases lay between the germline ends. The CDR3 runs 15 residues. Per the germline V gene, CDR1 is MDHEN and CDR2 is SYDVKM.

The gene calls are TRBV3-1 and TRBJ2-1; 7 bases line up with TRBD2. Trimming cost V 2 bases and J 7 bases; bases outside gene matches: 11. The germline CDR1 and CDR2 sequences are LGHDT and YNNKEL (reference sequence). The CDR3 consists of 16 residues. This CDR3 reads CASSQNRGLRPNEQFF. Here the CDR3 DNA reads TGTGCCAGCAGCCAAAATAGGGGACTACGTCCTAATGAGCAGTTCTTC.

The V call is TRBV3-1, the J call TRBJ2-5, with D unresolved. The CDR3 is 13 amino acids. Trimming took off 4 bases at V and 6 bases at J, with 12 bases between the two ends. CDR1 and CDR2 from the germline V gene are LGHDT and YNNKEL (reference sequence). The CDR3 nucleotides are TGTGCCAGCAGCCTCGAGCCGTACCAGACCCAGTACTTC. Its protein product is CASSLEPYQTQYF.

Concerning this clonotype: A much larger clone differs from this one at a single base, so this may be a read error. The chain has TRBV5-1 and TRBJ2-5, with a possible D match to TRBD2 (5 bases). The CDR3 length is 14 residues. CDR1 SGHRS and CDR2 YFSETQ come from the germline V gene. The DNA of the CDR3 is TGCGCCAGCAACTTGGGCGGGCCTCAAGAGACCCAGTACTTC. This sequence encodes CASNLGGPQETQYF. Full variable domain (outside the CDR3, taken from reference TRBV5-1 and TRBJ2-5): KAGVTQTPRYLIKTRGQQVTLSCSPISGHRSVSWYQQTPGQGLQFLFEYFSETQRNKGNFPGRFSGRQFSNSRSEMNVSTLELGDSALYLCASNLGGPQETQYFGPGTRLLVL.

The CDR3 sequence is CASSYVENNYGYTF. CDR3 coding DNA: TGTGCCAGCAGTTACGTAGAGAATAACTATGGCTACACCTTC. The chain combines TRBV6-2 or TRBV6-3 with TRBJ1-2; D remains ambiguous. Germline loops: CDR1 MNHEY, CDR2 SVGEGT. This CDR3 has 14 amino acids. Between the trimmed V and J ends, which lost 2 bases and 1 base, there was a span of 8 bases.

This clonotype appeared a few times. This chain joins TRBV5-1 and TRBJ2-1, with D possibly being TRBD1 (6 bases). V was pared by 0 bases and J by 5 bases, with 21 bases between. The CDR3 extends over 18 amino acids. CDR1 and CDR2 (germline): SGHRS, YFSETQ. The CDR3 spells CASSLGKFLTGTHNEQFF. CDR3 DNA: TGCGCCAGCAGCTTGGGGAAATTCTTGACAGGAACGCACAATGAGCAGTTCTTC.

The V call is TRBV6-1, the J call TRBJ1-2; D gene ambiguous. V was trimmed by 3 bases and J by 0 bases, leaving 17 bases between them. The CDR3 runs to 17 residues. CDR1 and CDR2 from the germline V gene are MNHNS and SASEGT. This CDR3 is CASSESRFAGSNYGYTF. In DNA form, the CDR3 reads TGTGCCAGCAGTGAGAGCCGTTTCGCCGGGTCTAACTATGGCTACACCTTC.

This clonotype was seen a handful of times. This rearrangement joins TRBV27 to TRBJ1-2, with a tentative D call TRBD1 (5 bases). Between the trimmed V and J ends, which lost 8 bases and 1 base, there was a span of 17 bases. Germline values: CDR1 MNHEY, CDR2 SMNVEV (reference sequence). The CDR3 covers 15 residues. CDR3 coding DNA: TGTGCCAGCCGGGTAGGGGCAGGGTATAACTATGGCTACACCTTC. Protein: CASRVGAGYNYGYTF.

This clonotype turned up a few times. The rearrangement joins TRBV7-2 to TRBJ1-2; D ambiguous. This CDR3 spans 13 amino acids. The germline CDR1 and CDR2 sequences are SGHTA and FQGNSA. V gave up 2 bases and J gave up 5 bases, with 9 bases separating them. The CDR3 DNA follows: TGTGCCAGCAGCTTATTGGTAGGGTATGGCTACACCTTC. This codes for CASSLLVGYGYTF.

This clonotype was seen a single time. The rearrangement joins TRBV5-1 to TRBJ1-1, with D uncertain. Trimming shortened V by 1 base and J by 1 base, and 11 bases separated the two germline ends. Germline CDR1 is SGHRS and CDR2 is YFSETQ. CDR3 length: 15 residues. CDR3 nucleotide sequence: TGCGCCAGCAGCTTGCTTACGGCGAAGAACACTGAAGCTTTCTTT. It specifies CASSLLTAKNTEAFF.

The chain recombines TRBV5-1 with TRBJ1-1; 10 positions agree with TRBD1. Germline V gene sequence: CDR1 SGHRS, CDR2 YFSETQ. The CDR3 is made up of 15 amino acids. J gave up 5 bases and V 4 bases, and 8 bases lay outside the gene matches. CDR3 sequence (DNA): TGCGCCAGCAGCAAGGCGGACAGGGGGGGGACTGAAGCTTTCTTT. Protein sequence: CASSKADRGGTEAFF.

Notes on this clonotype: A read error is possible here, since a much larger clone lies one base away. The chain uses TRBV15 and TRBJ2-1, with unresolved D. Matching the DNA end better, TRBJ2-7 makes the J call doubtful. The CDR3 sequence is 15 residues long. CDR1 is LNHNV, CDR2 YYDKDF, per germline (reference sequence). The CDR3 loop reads CATSRFATGYNEQYF. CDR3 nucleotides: TGTGCCACCAGCAGATTCGCCACCGGGTACAATGAGCAGTACTTC.

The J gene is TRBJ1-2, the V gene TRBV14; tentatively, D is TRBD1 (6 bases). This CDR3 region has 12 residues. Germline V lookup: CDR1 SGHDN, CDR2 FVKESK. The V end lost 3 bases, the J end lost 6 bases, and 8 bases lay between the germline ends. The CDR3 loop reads CASSQGANGYTF. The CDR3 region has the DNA TGTGCCAGCAGCCAGGGGGCCAATGGCTACACCTTC.

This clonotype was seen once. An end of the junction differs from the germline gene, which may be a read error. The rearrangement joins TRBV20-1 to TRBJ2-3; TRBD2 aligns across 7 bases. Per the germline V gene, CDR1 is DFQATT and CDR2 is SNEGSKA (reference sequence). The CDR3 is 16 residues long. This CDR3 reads CGARDLARGSTDTQYF. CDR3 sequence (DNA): TGCGGTGCTAGAGATTTGGCGCGGGGGAGCACAGATACGCAGTATTTT.